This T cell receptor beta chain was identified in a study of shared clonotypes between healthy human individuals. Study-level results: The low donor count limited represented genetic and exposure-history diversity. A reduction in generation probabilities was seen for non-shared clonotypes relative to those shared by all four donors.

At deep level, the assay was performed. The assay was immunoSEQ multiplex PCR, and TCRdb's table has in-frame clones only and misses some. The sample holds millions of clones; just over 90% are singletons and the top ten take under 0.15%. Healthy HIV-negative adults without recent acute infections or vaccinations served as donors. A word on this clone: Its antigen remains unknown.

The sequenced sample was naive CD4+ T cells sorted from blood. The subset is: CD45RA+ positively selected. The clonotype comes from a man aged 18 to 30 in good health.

The CDR3 spells CASSQLATGPNTEAFF. The CDR3 DNA reads TGCGCCAGCAGCCAACTTGCTACGGGCCCGAACACTGAAGCTTTCTTT. V and J are TRBV4-3 and TRBJ1-1; D not resolved. Germline V gene sequence: CDR1 LGHNA, CDR2 YSLEER. V was cut by 2 bases and J by 1 base, with 14 bases left in between. The CDR3 consists of 16 residues.